The 4 T cell receptor beta chains given below trace back to one sample, sequenced in a study of radiotherapy plus CTLA-4 blockade in lung cancer. Repertoires were generated with immunoSEQ multiplex PCR, while TCRdb's copy carries only in-frame clones and drops some. The sample has approximately 77,000 clones, around 78% seen once. The input for sequencing was peripheral blood, taken from a patient treated with radiotherapy plus ipilimumab. The receptor source for this set is a human donor with non-small cell lung cancer whose response to radiotherapy plus ipilimumab could not be evaluated. Some clones in this sample may be carry-over from other donors' samples.

This chain connects TRBV5-4 to TRBJ1-2, with TRBD1 identical over 7 bases. The germline V gene encodes CDR1 SGHNT and CDR2 YYREEE (reference sequence). V lost 1 base to trimming and J lost 6 bases; unmatched junction nucleotides: 3. This CDR3 region has 13 residues. DNA of the CDR3: TGTGCCAGCAGCTTGACAGGGGCGGATGGCTACACCTTC. Translation gives CASSLTGADGYTF.

This chain connects TRBV7-9 to TRBJ1-4; a possible D gene is TRBD1 (5 bases). Germline values: CDR1 SEHNR, CDR2 FQNEAQ (reference sequence). This CDR3 spans 14 amino acids. V shed 3 bases and J shed 5 bases, with 10 bases lying between them. CDR3 nucleotides: TGTGCCAGCAGCTTGGACAATAGGAATGAAAAACTGTTTTTT. Protein product: CASSLDNRNEKLFF. Filled out from reference TRBV7-9 and TRBJ1-4, the complete variable domain reads DTGVSQNPRHKITKRGQNVTFRCDPISEHNRLYWYRQTLGQGPEFLTYFQNEAQLEKSRLLSDRFSAERPKGSFSTLEIQRTEQGDSAMYLCASSLDNRNEKLFFGSGTQLSVL.

The chain uses TRBV5-8 and TRBJ2-5, with TRBD2 as a possible D gene (7 bases). Trimming stripped 6 bases from V and 1 base from J, with 19 bases between. Germline V gene sequence: CDR1 SGHTS, CDR2 YDEGEE. The length of the CDR3 is 16 residues. DNA of the CDR3: TGTGCCAGCACAAGGGGGGGGGCTAGCGGCCAAGAGACCCAGTACTTC. Translation gives CASTRGGASGQETQYF.

This chain joins TRBV28 and TRBJ2-5; 8 bases map to TRBD2. The closer fit of TRBJ2-7 to the DNA end suggests the J call may be wrong. The CDR3 has 16 amino acids. Per the germline V gene, CDR1 is MDHEN and CDR2 is SYDVKM. The CDR3 nucleotides read TGTGCCAGCAGTTATAGGGCGGGGGGTCTCTCCTACGAGCAGTACTTC. Encoded protein: CASSYRAGGLSYEQYF.